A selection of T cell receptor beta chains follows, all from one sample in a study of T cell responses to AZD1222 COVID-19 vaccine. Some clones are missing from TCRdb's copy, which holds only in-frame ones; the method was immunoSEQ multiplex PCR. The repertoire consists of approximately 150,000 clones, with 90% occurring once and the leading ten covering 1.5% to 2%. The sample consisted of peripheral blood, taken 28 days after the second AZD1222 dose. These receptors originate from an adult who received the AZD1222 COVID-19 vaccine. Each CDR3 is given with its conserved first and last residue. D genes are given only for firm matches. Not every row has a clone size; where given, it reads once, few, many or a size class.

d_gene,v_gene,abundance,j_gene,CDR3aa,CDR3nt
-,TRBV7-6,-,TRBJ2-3,CASSLEVGGAWDTQYF,TGTGCCAGCAGCTTAGAGGTTGGGGGTGCATGGGATACGCAGTATTTT
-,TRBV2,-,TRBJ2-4,CASREGVRNIQYF,TGTGCCAGCAGAGAGGGGGTACGAAACATTCAGTACTTC
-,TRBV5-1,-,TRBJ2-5,CASSPGGGGQETQYF,TGCGCCAGCAGCCCCGGTGGGGGTGGACAAGAGACCCAGTACTTC
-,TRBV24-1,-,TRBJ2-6,CATSDGQPRSGANVLTF,TGTGCCACCAGTGATGGACAGCCGAGATCTGGGGCCAACGTCCTGACTTTC
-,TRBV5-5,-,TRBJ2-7,CASSSDRPYEQYF,TGTGCCAGCAGCTCGGACCGCCCCTACGAGCAGTACTTC
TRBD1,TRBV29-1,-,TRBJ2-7,CSAGQAYSYEQYF,TGCAGCGCGGGACAGGCATACTCCTACGAGCAGTACTTC
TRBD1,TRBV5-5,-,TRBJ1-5,CASSVQGGNQPQHF,TGTGCCAGCAGCGTACAGGGGGGCAATCAGCCCCAGCATTTT
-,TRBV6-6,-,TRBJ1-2,CASTMGRTSNYGYTF,TGTGCCAGTACCATGGGCCGCACCAGTAACTATGGCTACACCTTC
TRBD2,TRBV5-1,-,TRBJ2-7,CASSFTSGRSHGYEQYF,TGCGCCAGCAGTTTTACTAGCGGGCGTTCCCACGGGTACGAGCAGTACTTC
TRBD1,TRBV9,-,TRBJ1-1,CASSVAGQGGTEAFF,TGTGCCAGCAGCGTAGCGGGACAGGGGGGCACTGAAGCTTTCTTT
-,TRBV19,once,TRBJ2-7,CASSQGTQQYF,TGTGCCAGTAGCCAAGGGACTCAGCAGTACTTC
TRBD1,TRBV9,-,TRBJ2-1,CASSGKTGGNEQFF,TGTGCCAGCAGCGGAAAGACAGGGGGCAATGAGCAGTTCTTC
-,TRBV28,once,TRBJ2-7,CASSLSGEQYF,TGTGCCAGCAGTTTATCAGGGGAGCAGTACTTC
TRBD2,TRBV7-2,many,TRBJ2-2,CASSFGLAGGYTGELFF,TGTGCCAGCAGCTTTGGACTAGCGGGAGGTTACACCGGGGAGCTGTTTTTT
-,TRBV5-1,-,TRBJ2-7,CASREGSYEQYF,TGCGCCAGCAGGGAGGGCTCCTACGAGCAGTACTTC
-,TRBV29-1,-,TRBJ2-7,CSVGGGGAGYEQYF,TGCAGCGTTGGGGGCGGAGGGGCGGGCTACGAGCAGTACTTC
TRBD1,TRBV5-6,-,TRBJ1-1,CASSRTGYTEAFF,TGTGCCAGCAGCCGGACAGGGTACACTGAAGCTTTCTTT
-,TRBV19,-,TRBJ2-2,CASSSPRVNTGELFF,TGTGCCAGTAGTTCTCCCCGGGTTAACACCGGGGAGCTGTTTTTT
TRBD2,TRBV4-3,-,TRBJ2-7,CASSQDTLAGDEQYF,TGCGCCAGCAGCCAAGATACACTAGCGGGCGACGAGCAGTACTTC
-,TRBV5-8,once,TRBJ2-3,CASSKGQLILSTDTQYF,TGTGCCAGCAGCAAGGGACAACTCATCCTTAGCACAGATACGCAGTATTTT
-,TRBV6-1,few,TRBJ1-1,CASSEARGEAFF,TGTGCCAGCAGTGAAGCCCGAGGAGAAGCTTTCTTT
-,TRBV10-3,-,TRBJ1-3,CAIRDTRSGNTIYF,TGTGCCATCCGGGACACTCGCTCTGGAAACACCATATATTTT
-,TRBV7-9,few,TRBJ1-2,CASSSGRVVGYTF,TGTGCCAGCAGCTCCGGTAGGGTCGTCGGCTACACCTTC
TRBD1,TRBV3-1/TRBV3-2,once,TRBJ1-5,CASSPKGQGRGQPQHF,TGTGCCAGCAGCCCGAAGGGACAGGGACGTGGACAGCCCCAGCATTTT
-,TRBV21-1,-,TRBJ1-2,CASSKFLRDRKRGYTF,TGTGCCAGCAGCAAATTTCTCCGGGACAGGAAGAGGGGCTACACCTTC
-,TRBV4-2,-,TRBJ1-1,CASSQVQGNTEAFF,TGTGCCAGCAGCCAAGTGCAAGGGAACACTGAAGCTTTCTTT
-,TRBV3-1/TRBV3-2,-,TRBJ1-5,CASSQDVGGVSNQPQHF,TGTGCCAGCAGCCAAGATGTGGGGGGCGTTAGCAATCAGCCCCAGCATTTT
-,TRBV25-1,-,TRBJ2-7,CASRGLGYEQYF,TGTGCCAGCAGGGGGCTTGGCTACGAGCAGTACTTC
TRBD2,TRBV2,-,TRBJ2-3,CATYRGGSTDTQYF,TGTGCCACGTACCGGGGGGGTAGCACAGATACGCAGTATTTT
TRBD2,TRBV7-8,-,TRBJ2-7,CASSFRAGSLSYEQYF,TGTGCCAGCAGCTTCAGAGCGGGAAGTCTATCCTACGAGCAGTACTTC
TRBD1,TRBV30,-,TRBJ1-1,CAWSPPGTGSTEAFF,TGTGCCTGGAGTCCACCTGGGACAGGGAGCACTGAAGCTTTCTTT
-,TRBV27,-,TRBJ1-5,CASSLGGGVQQPQHF,TGTGCCAGCAGTTTGGGTGGAGGGGTTCAGCAGCCCCAGCATTTT
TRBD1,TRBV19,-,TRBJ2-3,CASSMTGVPDTQYF,TGTGCCAGTAGTATGACAGGGGTCCCAGATACGCAGTATTTT
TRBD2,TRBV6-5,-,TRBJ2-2,CASQSGGNTGELFF,TGTGCCAGCCAATCGGGGGGGAACACCGGGGAGCTGTTTTTT
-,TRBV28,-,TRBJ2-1,CASSQGNNNEQFF,TGTGCCAGCAGCCAGGGGAATAACAATGAGCAGTTCTTC
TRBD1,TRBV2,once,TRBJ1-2,CASSPNHRGSYGYTF,TGTGCCAGCAGTCCCAACCACAGGGGAAGCTATGGCTACACCTTC
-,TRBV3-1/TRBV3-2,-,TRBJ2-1,CASSQDPRNSYNEQFF,TGTGCCAGCAGCCAAGACCCCCGCAACTCCTACAATGAGCAGTTCTTC
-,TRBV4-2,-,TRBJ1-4,CASSQGAGRVATNEKLFF,TGTGCCAGCAGCCAAGGAGCAGGGAGGGTAGCAACTAATGAAAAACTGTTTTTT
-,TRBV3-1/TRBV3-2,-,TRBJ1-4,CASSRGLGEKLFF,TGTGCCAGCAGCCGGGGTTTAGGTGAAAAACTGTTTTTT
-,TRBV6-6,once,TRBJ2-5,CASSYVGTQETQYF,TGTGCCAGCAGTTACGTGGGCACCCAAGAGACCCAGTACTTC
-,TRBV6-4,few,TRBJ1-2,CASSEGGYGYTF,TGTGCCAGCAGTGAAGGGGGCTATGGCTACACCTTC
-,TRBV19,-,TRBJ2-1,CASMGVPSYNEQFF,TGTGCCAGTATGGGAGTCCCATCCTACAATGAGCAGTTCTTC
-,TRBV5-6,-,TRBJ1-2,CASSWAQGARRDYGYTF,TGTGCCAGCAGCTGGGCTCAGGGCGCCAGGAGGGACTATGGCTACACCTTC
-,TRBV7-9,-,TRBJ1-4,CASSLVMGIDEKLFF,TGTGCCAGCAGCTTAGTGATGGGGATTGATGAAAAACTGTTTTTT
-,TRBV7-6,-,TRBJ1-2,CASSLAAGARGRSLGNYGYTF,TGTGCCAGCAGCTTAGCGGCCGGTGCCAGGGGCCGTTCCCTCGGCAACTATGGCTACACCTTC
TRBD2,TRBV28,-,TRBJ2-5,CASSSASGGQETQYF,TGTGCCAGCAGTTCCGCTAGCGGGGGCCAAGAGACCCAGTACTTC
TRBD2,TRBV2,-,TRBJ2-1,CASSKNLAGVGNEQFF,TGTGCCAGCAGCAAAAACCTAGCGGGAGTCGGCAATGAGCAGTTCTTC
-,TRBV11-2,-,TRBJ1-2,CASSSSPGGYGYTF,TGTGCCAGCAGCTCCAGTCCTGGCGGCTATGGCTACACCTTC
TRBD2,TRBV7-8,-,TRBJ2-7,CASSPTSVVDYEQYF,TGTGCCAGCAGCCCTACTAGCGTCGTGGACTACGAGCAGTACTTC
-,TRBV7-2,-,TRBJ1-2,CASSLDPETGYGYTF,TGTGCCAGCAGCTTAGACCCGGAGACGGGGTATGGCTACACCTTC
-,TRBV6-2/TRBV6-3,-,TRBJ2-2,CASSYSLIRTGELFF,TGTGCCAGCAGTTACTCCCTCATCAGGACCGGGGAGCTGTTTTTT
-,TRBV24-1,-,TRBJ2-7,CATSANPLTSSRGEQYF,TGTGCCACCAGTGCTAACCCGCTGACTAGCTCCAGGGGCGAGCAGTACTTC
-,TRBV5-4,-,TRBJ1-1,CASSLLSPNTEAFF,TGTGCCAGCAGCTTGCTCAGCCCGAACACTGAAGCTTTCTTT
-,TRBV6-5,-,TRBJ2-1,CASSYTSKGGEQFF,TGTGCCAGCAGTTACACCTCTAAGGGTGGTGAGCAGTTCTTC
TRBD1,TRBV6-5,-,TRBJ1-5,CASSTTGLGLQPQHF,TGTGCCAGCAGCACGACAGGGTTAGGTTTACAGCCCCAGCATTTT
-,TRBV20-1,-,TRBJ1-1,CSASNPTEAFF,TGCAGTGCTAGCAACCCCACTGAAGCTTTCTTT
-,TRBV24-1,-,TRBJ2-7,CATSDNSYEQYF,TGTGCCACCAGCGATAACTCCTACGAGCAGTACTTC
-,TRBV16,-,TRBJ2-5,CASSPRTLQETQYF,TGTGCCAGCAGCCCCCGAACGCTACAAGAGACCCAGTACTTC
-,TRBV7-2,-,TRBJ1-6,CASSLQGEGSQALHF,TGTGCCAGCAGCTTACAGGGTGAGGGCTCTCAGGCCCTCCACTTT